This T cell receptor (beta chain) was captured by sequencing in a study of identical twins. All of the donors were Caucasians in good health. Concerning this clonotype: The target antigen is unknown.

Points from the study as a whole: Insertion counts were lower in abundant cord blood beta clonotypes, a trend that memory repertoires did not show.

V shed 3 bases, J shed 0 bases, and the junction held 9 bases outside the gene matches. From germline, CDR1 is MDHEN and CDR2 SYDVKM. The CDR3 has 18 amino acids. Template switching created a universal primer site, and the cDNA included unique molecular identifiers. One entry per CDR3 protein, called by TCRdb with MiXCR from the 5' RACE reads. The sample comprises fewer than 250,000 distinct CDR3 sequences, approximately 7.8% of which are singletons, and roughly 5% rests with the top ten. This sample was also put to use in a study of yellow fever vaccine responses in identical twins.

Sample: CD8+ T cells sorted from blood. The receptor's source is a woman between 18 and 30 years old in good health. The chain links TRBV28 to TRBJ2-1; 9 bases are a match to TRBD2. CDR3 DNA: TGTGCCAGCAGTTTTATCCGGGCGGGAGGGAGCTCCTACAATGAGCAGTTCTTC. As protein: CASSFIRAGGSSYNEQFF.